This T cell receptor (beta chain) was documented in a study of breast tumors, draining lymph nodes, adjacent tissues. Breast cancer patients provided tissue from their axillary draining lymph nodes. Germline V CDR1 and CDR2: DFQATT, SNEGSKA (reference sequence). Trimming cost V 0 bases and J 13 bases, with 15 bases left between them. The CDR3 has 12 residues. With respect to this clonotype: As yet, its antigen is unknown.

Study observations and caveats: Tumor TCR diversity was below lymph nodes but above nontumor tissue. Tumor T cell lymph node origin was a supported hypothesis, not proven. Tumor and nontumor repertoires were significantly more similar in luminal-like than in basal-like breast cancer.

TCRdb processed the multiplex PCR reads anew with MiXCR; each CDR3 protein has one entry. This repertoire shows 130,000 or so distinct CDR3 sequences, 30% to 35% found once; its top ten account for approximately 2.3%. The chain joins TRBV20-1 to TRBJ1-1, with D unresolved. The TCR sequence derives from a female donor with breast cancer. Some clones in this sample may be carry-over from other donors' samples. Input material: axillary lymph node tissue. CDR3 amino acids: CSAREGNPRGFF. CDR3 DNA sequence: TGCAGTGCTAGAGAGGGCAACCCCCGGGGTTTCTTT.